This TCR beta chain was sequenced during a study of shared clonotypes between healthy human individuals. In the study overall: CD4 naive and memory got three plates each, CD8 naive two, CD8 memory one.

Each sorted subset replicate got 200 ng genomic DNA, roughly 33,000 genomes. The protocol was immunoSEQ multiplex PCR, while the TCRdb copy is restricted to in-frame clones and leaves out a portion. The data hold some 900,000 clones, with 60% to 85% observed a single time. The CDR3 length is 15 residues. Germline assignment: CDR1 SGHRS and CDR2 YFSETQ. The V and J ends lost 4 bases and 0 bases respectively, with 11 bases between them. The chain joins TRBV5-1 to TRBJ1-3, with D uncertain. The TCR comes from a man aged 18 to 35 in good health. Specimen: memory CD4+ T cells sorted from blood. The subset denotes: CD45RA-negative fraction. CDR3 bases: TGCGCCAGCAGCGTAGAAATGAGCTCTGGAAACACCATATATTTT. This sequence encodes CASSVEMSSGNTIYF.